These 9 T cell receptor beta chains originate from one sample sequenced in a study of OX40 agonist ivuxolimab in advanced cancers. The library was produced with the immunoSEQ multiplex PCR assay. This immuneACCESS table, as held by TCRdb, lists in-frame sequences with V and J called but not all clones. Of the missing ones, under half trace to an unresolved V gene in checked studies; the others have no known cause. A total of more than 70,000 clones appear in this sample, approximately 80% of them only once. Together, the top ten hold over 0.4% of the sample. This sample comprised CD4+ or CD8+ T cells sorted from blood, obtained in a trial of the OX40 agonist ivuxolimab. These receptors originate from an adult with an advanced solid tumor such as melanoma, head and neck, liver or kidney cancer.

Worth noting for this clone: Other DNA sequences in this sample translate to the same CDR3. The CDR3 here is CASSLKGPPNYGYTF. The CDR3 nucleotides read TGTGCCAGCAGTTTGAAGGGTCCCCCAAACTATGGCTACACCTTC. This rearrangement joins TRBV27 to TRBJ1-2; D uncertain. The CDR3 loop spans 15 amino acids. Germline CDR1 is MNHEY and CDR2 is SMNVEV (reference sequence). The V end was cut by 3 bases, the J end by 2 bases, with 13 bases between.

The V and J genes are TRBV5-1 and TRBJ1-4; tentatively, D is TRBD1 (6 bases). This CDR3 region has 13 residues. V shed 4 bases and J shed 7 bases, with 11 bases lying between them. From germline, CDR1 is SGHRS and CDR2 YFSETQ. Here the CDR3 DNA reads TGCGCCAGCAGCCCCCTGGGGGCTGAAAAACTGTTTTTT. Its protein product is CASSPLGAEKLFF.

The chain is built from TRBV6-6 and TRBJ1-4, with 7 bases aligning to TRBD1. The CDR3 contains 14 residues. Per the germline V gene, CDR1 is MNHNY and CDR2 is SVGAGI (reference sequence). V gave up 4 bases and J gave up 4 bases; unmatched junction bases: 3. The CDR3 reads CASSSGTDNEKLFF. The CDR3 DNA follows: TGTGCCAGCAGTTCGGGGACAGATAATGAAAAACTGTTTTTT.

This clone was observed a handful of times. The chain has TRBV5-1 and TRBJ2-7; 9 bases agree with TRBD2. V shed 3 bases, J shed 2 bases, and the junction held 6 bases outside the gene matches. Germline lookup yields CDR1 SGHRS and CDR2 YFSETQ. The CDR3 covers 15 residues. CDR3 amino acids: CASSSRAGGAYEQYF. The CDR3 DNA reads TGCGCCAGCAGCTCGCGGGCGGGAGGGGCCTACGAGCAGTACTTC.

The V and J genes are TRBV10-3 and TRBJ2-3; 8 bases match TRBD2. V lost 6 bases to trimming and J lost 0 bases; unmatched junction nucleotides: 5. This CDR3 region has 15 residues. The germline CDR1 and CDR2 sequences are ENHRY and SYGVKD. CDR3 nucleotides: TGTGCCATCAGCCTTAGCGGGGTAAGCACAGATACGCAGTATTTT. Translation: CAISLSGVSTDTQYF.

The chain is built from TRBV23-1 and TRBJ1-4; no firm D call. TRBV23-1 is known as an ORF, though its function is uncertain. CDR3 size: 12 residues. V was clipped by 6 bases and J by 6 bases, with 8 bases between them. CDR3 sequence (DNA): TGCGCCAGCAGACGAAGAGATGAAAAACTGTTTTTT. Protein: CASRRRDEKLFF.

This chain uses TRBV6-1 with TRBJ1-1; a possible D gene is TRBD1 (5 bases). The CDR3 is 13 amino acids. Trimming took 5 bases from V and 11 from J, leaving 18 bases between them. Germline V gene data show CDR1 as MNHNS and CDR2 as SASEGT. The DNA for the CDR3 is TGTGCCAGCAGTCTCCCCCCGGGGGTGGAGGCTTTCTTT. It is translated as CASSLPPGVEAFF.

This clone was counted between two and nine times. This rearrangement joins TRBV2 to TRBJ1-2; unclear D gene. The CDR3 is 10 amino acids. Deletions cut 2 bases from V and 9 bases from J, with 4 bases between. The germline V gene encodes CDR1 SNHLY and CDR2 FYNNEI. The CDR3 DNA follows: TGTGCCAGCAGTGAAAATCGCTACACCTTC. Translation gives CASSENRYTF.

The CDR3 DNA sequence: TGTGCCAGCACCCTAGGGGGCCCTAACTATGGCTACACCTTC. It translates to CASTLGGPNYGYTF. The rearrangement uses TRBV28 and TRBJ1-2; 7 bases agree with TRBD1. In germline, CDR1 is MDHEN, CDR2 SYDVKM. The CDR3 spans 14 residues. J was trimmed by 0 bases and V by 7 bases; bases with no gene match: 5.